Following are 10 T cell receptor beta chains from one sample sequenced in a study of technical replicates of blood from a few donors. Profiled with immunoSEQ multiplex PCR; TCRdb holds only in-frame clones, not every one. The sample contains about 80,000 clones, around 96% of which appear only once. Sequencing was carried out using T cells isolated from PBMCs. Receptor source: a human donor in good health.

The V gene is TRBV10-3, the J gene TRBJ2-5, with a possible D match to TRBD1 (5 bases). The CDR3 has 16 amino acids. The germline CDR1 and CDR2 sequences are ENHRY and SYGVKD. V lost 0 bases and J 5 bases, leaving 16 bases between the germline ends. The CDR3 spells CAISESLSQGLETQYF. The CDR3 DNA reads TGTGCCATCAGTGAGTCTTTGTCTCAGGGCCTTGAGACCCAGTACTTC.

The chain uses TRBV5-1 and TRBJ2-2; 10 nucleotides line up with TRBD2. This CDR3 has 17 amino acids. CDR1 and CDR2 (germline): SGHRS, YFSETQ. V shed 0 bases, J shed 0 bases, and the junction held 2 bases outside the gene matches. In DNA form, the CDR3 reads TGCGCCAGCAGCTTGGATGGGACTAGCGCGAACACCGGGGAGCTGTTTTTT. This encodes CASSLDGTSANTGELFF.

This clone occurred once. The junction departs from germline at one end; a sequencing error may be responsible. This sequence joins TRBV27 and TRBJ2-7; 7 nucleotides match TRBD1. Looked up from germline, CDR1 is MNHEY and CDR2 is SMNVEV (reference sequence). The CDR3 spans 14 residues. The CDR3 DNA reads TGTGCCAGCAGTTTGAGGGACAGCTCCGACGAGCAGTACTTC. Encoded protein: CASSLRDSSDEQYF.

The chain carries TRBV7-9 and TRBJ1-1; 9 bases agree with TRBD1. Germline V gene lookup returns CDR1 SEHNR and CDR2 FQNEAQ (reference sequence). J lost 1 base, V lost 6 bases, and 3 bases had no gene match. CDR3 length: 14 residues. This CDR3 is CASRMGQGNTEAFF. Here the CDR3 DNA reads TGTGCCAGCAGGATGGGACAGGGGAACACTGAAGCTTTCTTT.

The rearrangement uses TRBV27 and TRBJ1-2, with D hard to call. V lost 7 bases, J lost 8 bases, and 2 bases lay in between. In germline, CDR1 is MNHEY, CDR2 SMNVEV (reference sequence). The CDR3 extends over 8 amino acids. CDR3 in amino acids: CASIGYTF. DNA of the CDR3: TGTGCCAGCATAGGCTACACCTTC.

The chain links TRBV29-1 to TRBJ2-1; tentatively, D is TRBD1 (5 bases). Trimming took off 4 bases at V and 8 bases at J, with 12 bases between the two ends. Germline CDR1 is SQVTM and CDR2 is ANQGSEA. This CDR3 contains 12 residues. The CDR3 protein is CSVVPREYEQFF. The CDR3 DNA sequence: TGCAGCGTTGTACCCAGGGAATATGAGCAGTTCTTC.

The rearrangement uses TRBV11-3 and TRBJ2-3, with 8 bases matching TRBD2. Per germline, CDR1 SGHNT and CDR2 YENEEA. The CDR3 extends over 16 amino acids. V gave up 5 bases and J gave up 6 bases; unmatched junction bases: 13. For the CDR3, the DNA is TGTGCCAGCAGCCCCTGGGGGCGGGAGGCACTGGATACGCAGTATTTT. This translates into CASSPWGREALDTQYF.

The chain couples TRBV28 to TRBJ2-7, with D possibly matching TRBD2 (6 bases). V lost 5 bases and J 3 bases, leaving 8 bases between the germline ends. Germline loops: CDR1 MDHEN, CDR2 SYDVKM. The CDR3 runs 12 residues. The CDR3 coding sequence is TGTGCCAGCAGTCCGGGACTCTACGAGCAGTACTTC. It is translated as CASSPGLYEQYF.

This chain uses TRBV30 with TRBJ2-7; D possibly corresponds to TRBD2 (6 bases). V gave up 3 bases and J gave up 6 bases, with 15 bases separating them. CDR1 and CDR2 from the germline V gene are GTSNPN and SVGIG (reference sequence). The CDR3 is 13 residues long. The CDR3 DNA reads as TGTGCCTGGAGCAGGAGGGCTCTGGGCGAGCAGTACTTC. Its protein is CAWSRRALGEQYF.

This clone appeared once. The chain carries TRBV6-6 and TRBJ1-5, with TRBD1 matching 8 bases. CDR1 is MNHNY, CDR2 SVGAGI, per germline (reference sequence). CDR3 length: 14 residues. Trimming took 5 bases from V and 4 from J; bases not matched to a gene: 4. The DNA of the CDR3 is TGTGCCAGCAGTCGGACAGGGTTAAATCAGCCCCAGCATTTT. This codes for CASSRTGLNQPQHF.